These 2 T cell receptor beta chains share one sample of origin, sequenced in a study of blood T cell repertoires in COVID-19 (dated by TCRdb to 2018 to 2021). Libraries were made using the immunoSEQ multiplex PCR assay. TCRdb provides this immuneACCESS table in a form limited to in-frame rearrangements. Some clones are lacking; in checked studies, under half of them reflect an unresolved V gene, and why the rest are absent is not known. Present in this sample are roughly 200,000 clones, approximately 88% of which were seen just once. The ten largest clones add up to more than 3.5% of the sample. Material: peripheral blood. All receptors come from a woman aged 30 to 39 with acute or convalescent COVID-19.

This clone has a single count. The V gene is TRBV6-5, the J gene TRBJ2-1, with unresolved D. The V gene's germline CDR1 is MNHEY and CDR2 SVGAGI. This CDR3 has 13 residues. Trimming shortened V by 2 bases and J by 3 bases, and 5 bases separated the two germline ends. The CDR3 sequence: CASSYRSYNEQFF. CDR3 coding DNA: TGTGCCAGCAGTTACAGGAGCTACAATGAGCAGTTCTTC.

This rearrangement joins TRBV4-1 to TRBJ1-2, with D hard to call. The CDR3 contains 13 residues. V lost 4 bases and J 5 bases, leaving 11 bases between the germline ends. Germline-derived CDR1 and CDR2 are MGHRA and YSYEKL. The CDR3 region has the DNA TGCGCCAGCAGCCCGGCGCTAGGTTATGGCTACACCTTC. Its protein product is CASSPALGYGYTF.